One sample yielded the 21 T cell receptor beta chains listed below, sequenced in a study of T cells of healthy individuals. TCRdb used MiXCR to reprocess the 5' RACE reads, holding one entry per CDR3 protein. The sample shows 85,000 to 100,000 distinct CDR3 sequences, around 17% of them seen only once. Source of these receptors: a human donor in good health.

This clonotype was seen more than once but under ten times. A junction end diverges from the germline sequence, so it may reflect a read error. The rearrangement joins TRBV20-1 to TRBJ2-3, with 8 positions matching TRBD1. Germline CDR1 is DFQATT and CDR2 is SNEGSKA (reference sequence). This CDR3 spans 13 amino acids. This chain's CDR3 is CGATGAAAYTQYF. Here the CDR3 DNA reads TGCGGTGCGACAGGGGCCGCCGCCTATACGCAGTATTTT.

Many counts were recorded for this clonotype. The rearrangement uses TRBV7-3 and TRBJ2-1; D gene unclear. This CDR3 is 13 amino acids long. V was clipped by 3 bases and J by 4 bases, with 7 bases between them. CDR1 is SGHTA and CDR2 is FQGTGA in the germline V gene. CDR3 in amino acids: CASSLDGYNEQFF. DNA for the CDR3: TGTGCCAGCAGCTTGGACGGTTACAATGAGCAGTTCTTC.

This clonotype turned up a few times. The chain recombines TRBV20-1 with TRBJ2-2; D call uncertain. The germline CDR1 and CDR2 sequences are DFQATT and SNEGSKA (reference sequence). V was cut by 0 bases and J by 6 bases, with 14 bases left in between. The length of the CDR3 is 15 residues. The chain's CDR3 is CSARDEGRSAGELFF. In DNA, the CDR3 is TGCAGTGCTAGAGATGAAGGCAGGTCGGCCGGGGAGCTGTTTTTT.

The genes are TRBV20-1 and TRBJ2-5, with D perhaps TRBD2 (5 bases). CDR3 length: 13 residues. CDR1 is DFQATT and CDR2 is SNEGSKA in the germline V gene (reference sequence). V lost 3 bases and J lost 1, with 9 bases in between. The DNA for the CDR3 is TGCAGTGCTAGCGGGGAATTCCAAGAGACCCAGTACTTC. Encoded protein: CSASGEFQETQYF.

The chain carries TRBV28 and TRBJ2-7; 9 bases match TRBD1. Germline lookup yields CDR1 MDHEN and CDR2 SYDVKM. CDR3 size: 14 residues. V gave up 7 bases and J gave up 4 bases; unmatched junction bases: 8. CDR3: CASNPGQGLYEQYF. The CDR3 DNA is TGTGCCAGCAATCCCGGACAGGGGTTGTACGAGCAGTACTTC.

The sample holds many counts of this clonotype. The gene calls are TRBV12-3 or TRBV12-4 and TRBJ1-1; D unresolved. Trimming removed 1 base from V and 11 bases from J, with 11 bases in between. The CDR3 has 12 residues. The CDR3 region has the DNA TGTGCCAGCAGTTTAGGCGGTGGAGAGGCTTTCTTT. This sequence encodes CASSLGGGEAFF.

The genes are TRBV19 and TRBJ1-6; D is perhaps TRBD1 (5 bases). The CDR3 runs 14 residues. Germline CDR1 is LNHDA and CDR2 is SQIVND (reference sequence). Trimming took off 3 bases at V and 10 bases at J, with 13 bases between the two ends. The CDR3 region is CASSMSQVGSPLHF. In nucleotides, the CDR3 is TGTGCCAGTAGTATGTCACAGGTTGGCTCACCCCTCCACTTT.

The chain joins TRBV28 to TRBJ1-5, with D unclear. Germline V gene sequence: CDR1 MDHEN, CDR2 SYDVKM. Trimming took off 10 bases at V and 0 bases at J, with 22 bases between the two ends. The length of the CDR3 is 17 residues. In DNA form, the CDR3 reads TGTGCCACCGTTACGGGCGGTATAGACTATAGCAATCAGCCCCAGCATTTT. It translates to CATVTGGIDYSNQPQHF.

This clonotype appeared a few times. V and J are TRBV19 and TRBJ1-5; D possibly corresponds to TRBD1 (6 bases). Per the germline V gene, CDR1 is LNHDA and CDR2 is SQIVND (reference sequence). Deletions cut 10 bases from V and 6 bases from J, with 28 bases between. The CDR3 consists of 17 residues. This CDR3 is CATNLGTTRGAGQPQHF. CDR3 coding DNA: TGTGCCACCAACTTGGGCACTACGAGGGGGGCTGGTCAGCCCCAGCATTTT.

This clonotype was counted a few times. The rearrangement uses TRBV9 and TRBJ2-1, with TRBD2 identical over 10 bases. This CDR3 region has 19 residues. Germline assignment: CDR1 SGDLS and CDR2 YYNGEE. J gave up 0 bases and V 0 bases, and 9 bases lay outside the gene matches. The CDR3 DNA reads as TGTGCCAGCAGCGTAGGGGGACTAGCGTCCCCGAGCTCCTACAATGAGCAGTTCTTC. Translation gives CASSVGGLASPSSYNEQFF.

This clonotype occurred a few times. CDR3 protein: CASGDRVNYGYTF. The DNA of the CDR3 is TGTGCCAGCGGCGACAGGGTTAACTATGGCTACACCTTC. J is TRBJ1-2 and V is TRBV28; TRBD1 matches 7 bases. The CDR3 loop spans 13 amino acids. J lost 1 base, V lost 8 bases, and 4 bases had no gene match. CDR1 is MDHEN, CDR2 SYDVKM, per germline.

This clonotype was observed many times. This chain connects TRBV20-1 to TRBJ1-6; 7 bases map to TRBD1. From germline, CDR1 is DFQATT and CDR2 SNEGSKA (reference sequence). The ends lost 3 bases at V and 0 bases at J; junction bases unmatched: 2. The CDR3 runs to 15 residues. CDR3 region: CSARGDSSYNSPLHF. DNA of the CDR3: TGCAGTGCTAGGGGGGACAGCTCCTATAATTCACCCCTCCACTTT.

The rearrangement links TRBV20-1 to TRBJ1-5, with 8 bases lining up with TRBD1. Germline V gene lookup returns CDR1 DFQATT and CDR2 SNEGSKA (reference sequence). CDR3 length equals 11 residues. With 4 bases clipped from V and 7 bases from J, the junction kept 0 bases outside the gene matches. The CDR3 DNA follows: TGCAGTGCTACAGGGGGCCAGCCCCAGCATTTT. This translates into CSATGGQPQHF.

This clonotype showed up many times. The chain uses TRBV28 and TRBJ1-1, with TRBD1 as a possible D gene (6 bases). Germline V CDR1 and CDR2: MDHEN, SYDVKM. This CDR3 is 14 amino acids long. V lost 1 base to trimming and J lost 4 bases, with 10 bases between them. The CDR3 bases are TGTGCCAGCAGTTTATCGGGGGGGCCCACTGAAGCTTTCTTT. This codes for CASSLSGGPTEAFF.

This clonotype was counted between two and nine times. This chain connects TRBV28 to TRBJ2-1; possible D gene TRBD2, 6 bases. The CDR3 has 13 residues. Germline lookup yields CDR1 MDHEN and CDR2 SYDVKM. V dropped 6 bases and J dropped 9 bases, with 15 bases sitting between them. The CDR3 coding sequence is TGTGCCAGCAGACCAGTCCTAGCGCCTGAGCAGTTCTTC. This gives the protein CASRPVLAPEQFF.

CDR3 sequence (DNA): TGTGCCAGCAGCCCCCTAGCGGGGGTCTACAATGAGCAGTTCTTC. Protein: CASSPLAGVYNEQFF. J is TRBJ2-1 and V is TRBV7-2; 10 nucleotides line up with TRBD2. Per the germline V gene, CDR1 is SGHTA and CDR2 is FQGNSA. This CDR3 has 15 amino acids. Germline trimming cut 5 bases from V and 3 bases from J; bases unmatched to any gene: 4.

The J gene is TRBJ2-2, the V gene TRBV18, with 10 bases identical to TRBD2. CDR3 length: 18 residues. The J segment lost 0 bases and the V segment lost 3 bases, leaving 7 bases of the junction unmatched. CDR1 is KGHSH and CDR2 is LQKENI in the germline V gene. The CDR3 loop reads CASSPALAGWANTGELFF. CDR3 bases: TGTGCCAGCTCACCCGCACTAGCGGGATGGGCGAACACCGGGGAGCTGTTTTTT.

This clonotype showed up just once. The rearrangement links TRBV2 to TRBJ2-6; 7 bases are shared with TRBD1. The germline V gene has CDR1 SNHLY and CDR2 FYNNEI. The length of the CDR3 is 18 residues. The ends lost 10 bases at V and 3 bases at J; junction bases unmatched: 18. CDR3 amino acids: CATLRIQGRAYGANVLTF. The CDR3 nucleotides read TGTGCCACCCTAAGAATACAGGGGCGCGCATATGGGGCCAACGTCCTGACTTTC.

About this clonotype itself: Relative to the germline gene, one junction end is altered; a read error may explain this. V and J are TRBV2 and TRBJ1-5; the match to TRBD1 covers 7 bases. Germline V gene sequence: CDR1 SNHLY, CDR2 FYNNEI. The CDR3 sequence is 15 residues long. This chain's CDR3 is CASSKDRAGVQLQHF. In nucleotides, the CDR3 is TGTGCCAGCAGTAAAGACAGGGCGGGGGTTCAGCTCCAGCATTTT.

This clonotype turned up a few times. The J gene is TRBJ2-1, the V gene TRBV7-3; 9 positions agree with TRBD2. V gave up 5 bases and J gave up 0 bases; unmatched junction bases: 8. This CDR3 region has 17 residues. Looked up from germline, CDR1 is SGHTA and CDR2 is FQGTGA. The CDR3 protein is CASSPIAGESSYNEQFF. The DNA for the CDR3 is TGTGCCAGCAGCCCCATAGCGGGGGAAAGCTCCTACAATGAGCAGTTCTTC.

Ten or more counts support this clonotype. V and J are TRBV19 and TRBJ2-3; unclear D gene. V was pared by 3 bases and J by 7 bases, with 8 bases between. In germline, CDR1 is LNHDA, CDR2 SQIVND (reference sequence). The CDR3 is 12 amino acids. The CDR3: CASSIPGNTQYF. The DNA of the CDR3 is TGTGCCAGTAGTATTCCCGGAAATACGCAGTATTTT.